The entry below gives a single T cell receptor beta chain sequence along with its context. TCRdb re-called the 5' RACE reads through MiXCR, storing one row per CDR3 protein. The repertoire consists of under 350,000 distinct CDR3 sequences, with 15% to 20% occurring once and the leading ten covering 22%. The sample comes from a study of T-cell memory formation after mild COVID-19. Study background: The two donors had largely donor-specific TCR clusters.

V was shortened by 6 bases and J by 3 bases, with 11 bases between the two germline ends. CDR1 MNHEY and CDR2 SMNVEV come from the germline V gene (reference sequence). The CDR3 has 13 residues. The sample consisted of PBMCs or a T cell subset sorted from them (not recorded which). The sequence came from a young man who had mild COVID-19 (a few samples of this study predate the infection). Cell type and time point are not known. The chain employs TRBV27 and TRBJ1-1; D gene uncertain. The DNA of the CDR3 is TGTGCCAGCAGCGTCCTCGGGGACACTGAAGCTTTCTTT. Translation gives CASSVLGDTEAFF.